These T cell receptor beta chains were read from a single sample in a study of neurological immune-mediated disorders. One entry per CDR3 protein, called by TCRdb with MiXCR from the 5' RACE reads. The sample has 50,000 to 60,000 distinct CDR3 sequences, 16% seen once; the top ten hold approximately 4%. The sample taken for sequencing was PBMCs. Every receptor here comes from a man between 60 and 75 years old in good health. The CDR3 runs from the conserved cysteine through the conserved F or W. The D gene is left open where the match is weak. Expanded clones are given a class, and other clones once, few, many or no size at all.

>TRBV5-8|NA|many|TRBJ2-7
TGTGCCAGCGGCCCCTACGAGCAGTACTTC
CASGPYEQYF
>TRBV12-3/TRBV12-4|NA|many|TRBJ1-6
TGTGCCAGCAGTTTCACAGGGAATAATTCACCCCTCCACTTT
CASSFTGNNSPLHF
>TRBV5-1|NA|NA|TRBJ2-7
TGCGCCAGCAGCTTGGGACAGGGAGGGCCCAGCGAGCAGTACTTC
CASSLGQGGPSEQYF
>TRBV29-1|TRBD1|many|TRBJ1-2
TGCAGCGCTGACCCGGGACAGGTCTTAAATGGCTACACCTTC
CSADPGQVLNGYTF
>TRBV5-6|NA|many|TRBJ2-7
TGTGCCAGCAGCTTATCGGGCGCCTACGAGCAGTACTTC
CASSLSGAYEQYF
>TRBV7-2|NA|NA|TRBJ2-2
TGTGCCAGCAGCCCCCCCATCCTGTGGCTCAGGAACACGGGGGAGGCCGGGGAGCTGTTTTTT
CASSPPILWLRNTGEAGELFF
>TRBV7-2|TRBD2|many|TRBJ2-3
TGTGCCAGCACCTCGAGCGGGAGCGTGTCCGATACGCAGTATTTT
CASTSSGSVSDTQYF
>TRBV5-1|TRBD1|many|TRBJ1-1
TGCGCCAGCAGCGCCGGGACAGGGGGATTTACGAACACTGAAGCTTTCTTT
CASSAGTGGFTNTEAFF
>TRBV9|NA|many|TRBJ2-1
TGTGCCAGCAGCGTAGGGGCTAGCTTTTATAATGAGCAGTTCTTC
CASSVGASFYNEQFF
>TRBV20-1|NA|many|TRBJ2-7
TGCAGTGCCCCCAGGGGAGCTAGCGGCAGCTACGAGCAGTACTTC
CSAPRGASGSYEQYF
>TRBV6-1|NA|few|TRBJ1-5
TGTGCCAGCAGGACAATCACGGGCAATCAGCCCCAGCATTTT
CASRTITGNQPQHF
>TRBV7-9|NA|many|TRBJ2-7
TGTGCCAGCGGGTTTGCTACGGAGCAGTACTTC
CASGFATEQYF
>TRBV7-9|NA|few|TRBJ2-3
TGTGCCAGCAGCCCCATTGGACACAACACAGATACGCAGTATTTT
CASSPIGHNTDTQYF
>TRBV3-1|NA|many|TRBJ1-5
TGTGCCAGCAGCCAACACAGGGCAAGGGGGAGAAATCAGCCCCAGCATTTT
CASSQHRARGRNQPQHF
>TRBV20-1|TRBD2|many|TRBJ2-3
TGCAGTGCTAGAGAGGGCCTAGCGGGAGGGACAGATACGCAGTATTTT
CSAREGLAGGTDTQYF
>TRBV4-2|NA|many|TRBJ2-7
TGTGCCAGCAGCCAAGATATGGGGGTCCCATCCTACGAGCAGTACTTC
CASSQDMGVPSYEQYF
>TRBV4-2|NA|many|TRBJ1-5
TGTGCCAGCAGCCCTGCTGGCAATCAGCCCCAGCATTTT
CASSPAGNQPQHF
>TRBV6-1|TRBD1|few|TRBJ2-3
TGTGCCAGCAGCCCGGGGACAGGGGTTACAGATACGCAGTATTTT
CASSPGTGVTDTQYF
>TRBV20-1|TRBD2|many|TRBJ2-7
TGCAGTGCTTTCAGGACTAGCCGCAACGAGCAGTACTTC
CSAFRTSRNEQYF
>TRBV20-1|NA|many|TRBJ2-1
TGCAGTGCTAGAGGAGCAACTAGCAGCTACAATGAGCAGTTCTTC
CSARGATSSYNEQFF
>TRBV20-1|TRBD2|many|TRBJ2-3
TGCAGTGCTAGAAGACTAGCGGGATTCACAGATACGCAGTATTTT
CSARRLAGFTDTQYF
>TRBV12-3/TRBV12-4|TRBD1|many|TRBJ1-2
TGTGCCAGCAGTCCCCGGACAGGGTCCATCACCTTC
CASSPRTGSITF
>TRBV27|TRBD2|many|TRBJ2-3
TGTGCCAGCAGTTTGATGGTCGACCTAGCGGTTAGCACAGATACGCAGTATTTT
CASSLMVDLAVSTDTQYF
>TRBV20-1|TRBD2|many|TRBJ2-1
TGCAGTGCATCCGGGACTAGCGGGAATGAGGATGAGCAGTTCTTC
CSASGTSGNEDEQFF
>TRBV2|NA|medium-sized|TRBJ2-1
TGTGCCAGCAAGCAGGGAAGAAACAATGAGCAGTTCTTC
CASKQGRNNEQFF
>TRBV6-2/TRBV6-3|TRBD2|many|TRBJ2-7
TGTGCCATCGGAGCGGGAGGCCGTTTTGACGAGCAGTACTTC
CAIGAGGRFDEQYF
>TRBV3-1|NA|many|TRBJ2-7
TGTGCCAGCAGCCAAGTTGGTCCCGAGCAGTACTTC
CASSQVGPEQYF
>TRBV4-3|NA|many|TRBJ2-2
TGCGCCAGCAGCCAAGAGACTGGTGGCACCGGGGAGCTGTTTTTT
CASSQETGGTGELFF
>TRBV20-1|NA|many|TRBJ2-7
TGCAGTGCTAGAGATCGGACATCGTACGAGCAGTACTTC
CSARDRTSYEQYF
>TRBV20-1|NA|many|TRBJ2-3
TGCAGTGCTAGAGATTGGGGTTTCTCTAGCACAGATACGCAGTATTTT
CSARDWGFSSTDTQYF
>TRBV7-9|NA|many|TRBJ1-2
TGTGCCAGCAGCTTATCTGTTAACTATGGCTACACCTTC
CASSLSVNYGYTF
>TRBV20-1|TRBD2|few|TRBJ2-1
TGCAGTGCTAGAGGGACTAGCGGGAGGTCTTACAATGAGCAGTTCTTC
CSARGTSGRSYNEQFF
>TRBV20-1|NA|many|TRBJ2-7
TGCAGTGCTAGCGGTAGGGGCGAGCAGTACTTC
CSASGRGEQYF
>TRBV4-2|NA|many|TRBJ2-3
TGTGCCAGCAGCCAAGACTGGGGGCGCACAGATACGCAGTATTTT
CASSQDWGRTDTQYF
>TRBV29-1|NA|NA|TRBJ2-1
TGCAGCGGGTGGACCCAGAACAATGAGCAGTTCTTC
CSGWTQNNEQFF
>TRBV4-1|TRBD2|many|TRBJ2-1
TGCGCCAGCAGCCAAGAGAGCGGGGATGAGCAGTTCTTC
CASSQESGDEQFF
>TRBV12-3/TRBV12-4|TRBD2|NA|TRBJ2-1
TGTGCCAGCAGTTTTATCCGGCTAGCGGGAGGCTCCTACAATGAGCAGTTCTTC
CASSFIRLAGGSYNEQFF
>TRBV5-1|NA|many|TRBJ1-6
TGCGCCAGCAGCTTGACTTGGCCGGACGAGGGCCGCTCCTATAATTCACCCCTCCACTTT
CASSLTWPDEGRSYNSPLHF
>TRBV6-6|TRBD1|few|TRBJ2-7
TGTGCCAGCAAACCGGACAGGGGACCCCACGAGCAGTACTTC
CASKPDRGPHEQYF
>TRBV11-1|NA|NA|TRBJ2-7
TGTGCCAGCAGCTTCGCGGGGATCTCCTACGAGCAGTACTTC
CASSFAGISYEQYF
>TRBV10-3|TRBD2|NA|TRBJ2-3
TGTGCCATCAGTGGAGGGTCCCTTTCGGCTCAGGGAGGGAGCACAGATACGCAGTATTTT
CAISGGSLSAQGGSTDTQYF
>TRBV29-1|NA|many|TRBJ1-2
TGCAGCGTTGGTGTATCCTATGGCTACACCTTC
CSVGVSYGYTF
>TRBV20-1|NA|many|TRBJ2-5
TGCAGTGCTAGTCGAGAGGCCGTTGAGACCCAGTACTTC
CSASREAVETQYF
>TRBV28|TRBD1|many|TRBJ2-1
TGTGCCAGCAGTTTATTCGGCAGGGGGCGTTACAATGAGCAGTTCTTC
CASSLFGRGRYNEQFF
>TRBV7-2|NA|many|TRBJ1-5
TGTGCCAGCAGCCTAGGATTGATTAGCAATCAGCCCCAGCATTTT
CASSLGLISNQPQHF
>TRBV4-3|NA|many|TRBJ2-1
TGCGCCAGCAGCCAAGAATACAGGACGTACAATGAGCAGTTCTTC
CASSQEYRTYNEQFF
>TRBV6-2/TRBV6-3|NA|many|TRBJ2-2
TGTGCCAGCAACTTCGGCTTGAACACCGGGGAGCTGTTTTTT
CASNFGLNTGELFF
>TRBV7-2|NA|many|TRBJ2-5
TGTGCCAGCAGCCCGGGGGTGGGGGGGACCCAGTACTTC
CASSPGVGGTQYF
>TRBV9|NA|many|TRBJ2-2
TGTGCCAGCAGCGTAGGGGTGAACGCGAACACCGGGGAGCTGTTTTTT
CASSVGVNANTGELFF
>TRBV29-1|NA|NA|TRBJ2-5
TGCAGCGCCCGAGGTGTGGCCCAAGAGACCCAGTACTTC
CSARGVAQETQYF
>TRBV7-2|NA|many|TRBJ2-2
TGTGCCAGCTATAGCCAACCCGCCAAGACCGGGGAGCTGTTTTTT
CASYSQPAKTGELFF